The rows below give T cell receptor beta chains drawn from one sample of a study of T cell responses to AZD1222 COVID-19 vaccine. Produced via immunoSEQ multiplex PCR; TCRdb's table is partial and in-frame only. The sample holds some 150,000 clones, more than 75% seen once. The sequenced sample was peripheral blood, obtained 28 days after the second AZD1222 dose. These receptor sequences come from an adult who received the AZD1222 COVID-19 vaccine. Each CDR3 is given without its conserved first and last residue. D genes are given only for firm matches.

TRBV6-5 | - | ASSRPVGNTEAF
TRBV3-1/TRBV3-2 | - | ASSQDGPGANTEAF
TRBV9 | - | ASSPGASMSYGYT
TRBV5-1 | TRBD2 | ASSLAGGNTGELF
TRBV6-5 | TRBD1 | ASSYVRGKGAYGYT
TRBV2 | TRBD1 | ASRGTGYGYT
TRBV9 | TRBD2 | ASSVEDGRPSYNEQF
TRBV11-2 | TRBD1 | ASSKGGTGTVYGYT
TRBV3-1/TRBV3-2 | - | ASSQALREQY
TRBV10-2 | - | ASSESSRGQPQH
TRBV12-3/TRBV12-4 | - | ASRQQGQPQH
TRBV5-5 | - | ASSPEGGDSSYNEQF
TRBV19 | - | ASSQRQKSSYNEQF
TRBV6-4 | - | ASSLEPAYNEQF
TRBV7-2 | - | ASSPTQGREKLF
TRBV6-4 | - | ASSTDSHTGGYT
TRBV11-2 | TRBD1 | ASNYGQGGGNTIY
TRBV7-9 | TRBD1 | ASSTLDRGKTEAF
TRBV3-1/TRBV3-2 | TRBD1 | ASSQGRQGYGYT
TRBV7-3 | TRBD1 | ASSLGQGRGLDGYT
TRBV5-5 | TRBD1 | ASSWGPGQTYEQY
TRBV21-1 | - | ASSLRIRDRGPTHYGYT
TRBV7-8 | - | ASASGFNQPQH
TRBV3-1/TRBV3-2 | - | ASSQEGTANYGYT
TRBV3-1/TRBV3-2 | - | ASSQEGLAGNTIY
TRBV6-6 | - | ASSSLLTPTYEQY
TRBV6-1 | - | ASSDRTNTEAF
TRBV11-3 | - | ASSLVRLSYNEQF
TRBV19 | - | ASSRHGEETQY
TRBV4-1 | - | ASSPQTEMNTEAF
TRBV4-1 | - | ASSQAGTTNEKLF
TRBV7-2 | - | ASSEQGNTEAF
TRBV13 | - | ASTEGGPGGYNEQF
TRBV21-1 | - | ASSKGDSNYGYT
TRBV19 | TRBD1 | ASSRQGKGNQPQH
TRBV6-5 | - | ASSYRDPSVNTQY
TRBV5-4 | - | ASSLGVPDTQY
TRBV27 | - | ASSLSRAEGNTIY
TRBV10-1 | - | ASSGTDPQKDTQY
TRBV10-3 | TRBD1 | AISEGDSYGYT
TRBV12-3/TRBV12-4 | - | ASSFPEYYGYT
TRBV5-1 | - | ASSPLGDTLWETQY
TRBV12-5 | - | ASGLARIT
TRBV6-1 | TRBD1 | ASVRGQGGSYEQY
TRBV5-8 | TRBD1 | ASSLWTGIYEQY
TRBV7-8 | - | ASSQSSGYASGNTIY
TRBV15 | - | ATSRNVGNTEAF
TRBV9 | - | ASSVRDSGNTIY
TRBV21-1 | - | ASSKGGKGVVQY
TRBV6-1 | - | ASSDRFNEKLF
TRBV19 | - | ASSRAGRGYGYT